Presented here are 26 T cell receptor beta chains from one specimen sequenced in a study of T cell responses to AZD1222 COVID-19 vaccine. Clones were read by immunoSEQ multiplex PCR, and TCRdb kept only the in-frame ones, dropping some. Of approximately 96,000 clones in the sample, under 95% were seen once. The input for sequencing was peripheral blood, taken 28 days after the second AZD1222 dose. These receptor sequences come from an adult who received the AZD1222 COVID-19 vaccine.

The chain uses TRBV3-1 (or the pseudogene TRBV3-2) and TRBJ2-3, with 8 bases lining up with TRBD2. Per the germline V gene, CDR1 is LGHDT and CDR2 is YNNKEL (reference sequence). This CDR3 region has 15 residues. The V gene end was trimmed by 7 bases and the J gene end by 3 bases; junction bases not matched to a gene: 9. CDR3 in amino acids: CASNDGTRVTDTQYF. As DNA, the CDR3 is TGTGCCAGCAACGACGGGACTAGGGTTACAGATACGCAGTATTTT.

The gene calls are TRBV18 and TRBJ2-1; no clear D. Germline V gene sequence: CDR1 KGHSH, CDR2 LQKENI. The CDR3 covers 15 residues. V dropped 6 bases and J dropped 4 bases, with 16 bases sitting between them. This CDR3 reads CASSPEAQIYNEQFF. The CDR3 bases are TGTGCCAGCTCGCCAGAGGCCCAGATTTACAATGAGCAGTTCTTC.

The V call is TRBV29-1, the J call TRBJ1-2; 7 positions match TRBD1. Germline V gives CDR1 SQVTM, CDR2 ANQGSEA. The CDR3 has 14 residues. Unmatched junction bases numbered 12, after V lost 7 bases and J lost 4 bases. CDR3 sequence reads: CSAEQLRDSYGYTF. The CDR3 coding sequence is TGCAGCGCAGAACAGCTCCGGGACAGCTATGGCTACACCTTC.

The chain uses TRBV28 and TRBJ2-7; 9 bases match TRBD1. This CDR3 has 15 amino acids. Germline V gene sequence: CDR1 MDHEN, CDR2 SYDVKM. Germline trimming cut 5 bases from V and 6 bases from J; bases unmatched to any gene: 11. As DNA, the CDR3 is TGTGCCAGCAGTGTCATGGGACAGGGTTTAGGCGAGCAGTACTTC. It encodes CASSVMGQGLGEQYF.

The rearrangement links TRBV19 to TRBJ2-1; 10 positions agree with TRBD1. J gave up 2 bases and V 5 bases, and 6 bases lay outside the gene matches. The CDR3 runs 16 residues. Germline loops: CDR1 LNHDA, CDR2 SQIVND (reference sequence). The CDR3 sequence is CASSGGQGLAYNEQFF. CDR3 nucleotides: TGTGCCAGTAGTGGGGGACAGGGGTTGGCCTACAATGAGCAGTTCTTC.

The chain joins TRBV18 to TRBJ2-1, with D perhaps TRBD1 or TRBD2 (5 bases each). The CDR3 length is 17 residues. V was clipped by 1 base and J by 8 bases, with 21 bases between them. CDR1 and CDR2 from the germline V gene are KGHSH and LQKENI. In DNA, the CDR3 is TGTGCCAGCTCACCACTTAGCACGGGGACGGAGACACATGAGCAGTTCTTC. This sequence encodes CASSPLSTGTETHEQFF.

The CDR3 nucleotides are TGTGCCAGCAGCCACAGGGCGGGTAATGAAAAACTGTTTTTT. Its translation: CASSHRAGNEKLFF. V gene TRBV7-9 combines with J gene TRBJ1-4, with a tentative D call TRBD1 (6 bases). This CDR3 has 14 residues. Trimming took 5 bases from V and 4 from J, leaving 11 bases between them. From germline, CDR1 is SEHNR and CDR2 FQNEAQ (reference sequence).

The rearrangement links TRBV5-8 to TRBJ2-7; possible D gene TRBD2, 6 bases. V was clipped by 2 bases and J by 4 bases, with 7 bases between them. The CDR3 runs to 12 residues. Germline CDR1 and CDR2: SGHTS and YDEGEE. For the CDR3, the DNA is TGTGCCAGCAGCTTCAGCGGGTACGAGCAGTACTTC. Its translation is CASSFSGYEQYF. Supplemented by reference TRBV5-8 and TRBJ2-7, the full variable domain reads EAGVTQSPTHLIKTRGQQATLRCSPISGHTSVYWYQQALGLGLQFLLWYDEGEERNRGNFPPRFSGRQFPNYSSELNVNALELEDSALYLCASSFSGYEQYFGPGTRLTVT.

The rearrangement uses TRBV12-3 or TRBV12-4 and TRBJ1-2; no clear D gene. The V end was cut by 3 bases, the J end by 2 bases, with 7 bases between. The CDR3 contains 13 residues. The CDR3 here is CASSFERNYGYTF. CDR3 bases: TGTGCCAGCAGTTTCGAGAGAAACTATGGCTACACCTTC.

The V gene is TRBV29-1, the J gene TRBJ1-1; 7 bases are a match to TRBD1. CDR3 length: 16 residues. The germline gives CDR1 SQVTM, CDR2 ANQGSEA. The V segment lost 4 bases and the J segment 4 bases; nucleotides outside the gene matches: 15. The CDR3 loop reads CSVVVKAGGIGTEAFF. The CDR3 nucleotides read TGCAGCGTTGTAGTTAAGGCAGGGGGGATAGGCACTGAAGCTTTCTTT.

The rearrangement uses TRBV7-8 and TRBJ1-2; D is unclear. The CDR3 loop spans 15 amino acids. Germline lookup yields CDR1 SGHVS and CDR2 FQNEAQ. Trimming took off 5 bases at V and 4 bases at J, with 17 bases between the two ends. Written as DNA, the CDR3 is TGTGCCAGCAGCCCTACTCGGACCTCCCTCTATGGCTACACCTTC. Its protein product is CASSPTRTSLYGYTF.

There are a few counts of this clone. The gene calls are TRBV19 and TRBJ2-1, with TRBD2 matching 8 bases. Germline assignment: CDR1 LNHDA and CDR2 SQIVND (reference sequence). Trimming removed 4 bases from V and 4 bases from J; junction bases left unmatched: 6. The CDR3 totals 15 residues. The CDR3 here is CASSNRLALYNEQFF. Here the CDR3 DNA reads TGTGCCAGTAGTAACAGACTAGCGCTATACAATGAGCAGTTCTTC.

The rearrangement uses TRBV6-5 and TRBJ2-3; 7 nucleotides agree with TRBD2. The length of the CDR3 is 14 residues. J was trimmed by 5 bases and V by 6 bases; bases with no gene match: 8. The germline gives CDR1 MNHEY, CDR2 SVGAGI. The CDR3 region is CASSPLAVKDTQYF. CDR3 nucleotide sequence: TGTGCCAGCAGCCCCCTAGCGGTGAAAGATACGCAGTATTTT.

This chain uses TRBV9 with TRBJ1-1; the D gene is possibly TRBD1 (5 bases). This CDR3 spans 13 amino acids. Deletions cut 3 bases from V and 1 base from J, with 7 bases between. Per germline, CDR1 SGDLS and CDR2 YYNGEE. CDR3 in amino acids: CASSEGKNTEAFF. CDR3 DNA: TGTGCCAGCAGCGAGGGGAAGAACACTGAAGCTTTCTTT.

The chain combines TRBV7-9 with TRBJ1-4, with 7 bases lining up with TRBD1. V shed 3 bases, J shed 7 bases, and the junction held 11 bases outside the gene matches. This CDR3 comprises 16 residues. Germline V CDR1 and CDR2: SEHNR, FQNEAQ (reference sequence). The CDR3 reads CASSFYLDRKGEKLFF. For the CDR3, the DNA is TGTGCCAGCAGCTTTTACCTGGACAGGAAGGGTGAAAAACTGTTTTTT.

This clone was observed a handful of times. The genes are TRBV19 and TRBJ2-6; D not resolved. The CDR3 is made up of 16 amino acids. Trimming took 4 bases from V and 0 from J, leaving 10 bases between them. Germline loops: CDR1 LNHDA, CDR2 SQIVND (reference sequence). CDR3: CASSRSQTSGANVLTF. CDR3 bases: TGTGCCAGTAGTAGAAGCCAAACCTCTGGGGCCAACGTCCTGACTTTC.

J is TRBJ2-2 and V is TRBV5-1; 8 positions agree with TRBD2. Germline CDR1 is SGHRS and CDR2 is YFSETQ. J lost 5 bases, V lost 7 bases, and 10 bases had no gene match. The CDR3 has 15 residues. CDR3 in DNA: TGCGCCAGCCGAATGACGGGCGGGAGGACCGGGGAGCTGTTTTTT. This translates into CASRMTGGRTGELFF. Based on the CDR3 plus reference TRBV5-1 and TRBJ2-2, the full variable domain is KAGVTQTPRYLIKTRGQQVTLSCSPISGHRSVSWYQQTPGQGLQFLFEYFSETQRNKGNFPGRFSGRQFSNSRSEMNVSTLELGDSALYLCASRMTGGRTGELFFGEGSRLTVL.

The chain recombines TRBV18 with TRBJ1-1; D is perhaps TRBD1 (6 bases). CDR3 length: 14 amino acids. Germline CDR1 is KGHSH and CDR2 is LQKENI. V was shortened by 3 bases and J by 1 base, with 9 bases between the two germline ends. CDR3 sequence (DNA): TGTGCCAGCTCACCTGGACAGACGAACACTGAAGCTTTCTTT. This sequence encodes CASSPGQTNTEAFF.

V and J are TRBV20-1 and TRBJ1-2; D may be TRBD1 (5 bases). Looked up from germline, CDR1 is DFQATT and CDR2 is SNEGSKA (reference sequence). The CDR3 is made up of 15 amino acids. V shed 3 bases and J shed 4 bases, with 18 bases lying between them. The CDR3, as DNA: TGCAGTGCTAGTGGGGCTGGGGCTGTTACCTATGGCTACACCTTC. The encoded protein is CSASGAGAVTYGYTF.

The V and J genes are TRBV5-1 and TRBJ2-7; tentative D call: TRBD2 (5 bases). The ends were cut back, 4 bases at V and 0 bases at J, with 8 bases in the middle. In germline, CDR1 is SGHRS, CDR2 YFSETQ. CDR3 length: 13 amino acids. CDR3 DNA sequence: TGCGCCAGCAGCCCCCGGGACTCCTACGAGCAGTACTTC. Translated, it gives CASSPRDSYEQYF.

The gene calls are TRBV3-1 (or the pseudogene TRBV3-2) and TRBJ1-5, with D perhaps TRBD1 (5 bases). From germline, CDR1 is LGHDT and CDR2 YNNKEL (reference sequence). V was clipped by 10 bases and J by 4 bases, with 14 bases between them. The CDR3 runs to 13 residues. The CDR3 nucleotides read TGTGCCACAAGGACAAGCTATAATCAGCCCCAGCATTTT. This encodes CATRTSYNQPQHF.

V usage is TRBV7-9 and J usage is TRBJ1-1, with D unresolved. V was cut by 5 bases and J by 4 bases, with 11 bases left in between. The germline V gene encodes CDR1 SEHNR and CDR2 FQNEAQ (reference sequence). The CDR3 extends over 13 amino acids. For the CDR3, the DNA is TGTGCCAGCAGCCAGACTACAGCCACTGAAGCTTTCTTT. Protein sequence: CASSQTTATEAFF.

This chain's CDR3 is CASSLQGSGGNQPQHF. The CDR3 DNA is TGCGCCAGCAGCTTGCAGGGGTCGGGTGGCAATCAGCCCCAGCATTTT. The rearrangement links TRBV5-1 to TRBJ1-5; D perhaps matches TRBD1 (6 bases). V gave up 1 base and J gave up 2 bases, with 13 bases separating them. Germline loops: CDR1 SGHRS, CDR2 YFSETQ. The CDR3 has 16 residues. Combining the CDR3 with reference TRBV5-1 and TRBJ1-5 gives the whole variable domain KAGVTQTPRYLIKTRGQQVTLSCSPISGHRSVSWYQQTPGQGLQFLFEYFSETQRNKGNFPGRFSGRQFSNSRSEMNVSTLELGDSALYLCASSLQGSGGNQPQHFGDGTRLSIL.

CDR3 DNA sequence: TGTGCCAGCAGCCCGCTGGCCGGCTCTGAAGCTTTCTTT. Translation gives CASSPLAGSEAFF. The rearrangement joins TRBV3-1 (or the pseudogene TRBV3-2) to TRBJ1-1; D remains unclear. Germline CDR1 LGHDT, CDR2 YNNKEL (reference sequence). Trimming took 4 bases from V and 6 from J, leaving 12 bases between them. The CDR3 is 13 amino acids.

The genes are TRBV5-1 and TRBJ2-7; tentative D call: TRBD1 (6 bases). This CDR3 comprises 11 residues. Looked up from germline, CDR1 is SGHRS and CDR2 is YFSETQ. Trimming cost V 5 bases and J 4 bases, with 7 bases left between them. The CDR3 DNA reads as TGCGCCAGCAGTCAGGGGTACGAGCAGTACTTC. Translating it yields CASSQGYEQYF.

A few counts support this clone. The chain couples TRBV5-1 to TRBJ1-3, with D hard to call. V was trimmed by 4 bases and J by 0 bases, leaving 11 bases between them. The CDR3 runs 15 residues. From germline, CDR1 is SGHRS and CDR2 YFSETQ. CDR3 sequence: CASSPGSYSGNTIYF. The DNA of the CDR3 is TGCGCCAGCAGCCCTGGGTCGTACTCTGGAAACACCATATATTTT.